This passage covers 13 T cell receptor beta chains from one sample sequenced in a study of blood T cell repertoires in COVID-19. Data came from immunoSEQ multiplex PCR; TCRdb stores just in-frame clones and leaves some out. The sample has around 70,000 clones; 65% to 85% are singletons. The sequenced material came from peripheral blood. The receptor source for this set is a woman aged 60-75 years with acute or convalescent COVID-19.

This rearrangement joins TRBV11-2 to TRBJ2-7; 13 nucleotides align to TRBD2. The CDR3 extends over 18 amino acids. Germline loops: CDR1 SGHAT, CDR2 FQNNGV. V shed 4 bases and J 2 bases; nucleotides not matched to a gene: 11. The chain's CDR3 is CASSSHLTGLAGAYEQYF. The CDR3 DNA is TGTGCCAGCAGCTCACATCTTACCGGACTAGCGGGAGCCTACGAGCAGTACTTC.

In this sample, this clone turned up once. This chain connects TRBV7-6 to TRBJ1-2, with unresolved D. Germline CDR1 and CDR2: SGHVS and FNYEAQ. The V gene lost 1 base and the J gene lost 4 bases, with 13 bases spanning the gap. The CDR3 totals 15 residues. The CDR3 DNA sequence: TGTGCCAGCAGCTTAGGATCAGGAGGTGGCTATGGCTACACCTTC. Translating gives CASSLGSGGGYGYTF.

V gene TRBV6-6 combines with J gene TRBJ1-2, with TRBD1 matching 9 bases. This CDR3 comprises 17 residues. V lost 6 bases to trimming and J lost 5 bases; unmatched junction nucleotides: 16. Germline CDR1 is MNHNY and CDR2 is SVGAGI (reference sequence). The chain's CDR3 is CASSRPGTGTGTYGYTF. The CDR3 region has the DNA TGTGCCAGCAGCCGACCCGGGACAGGGACGGGGACGTATGGCTACACCTTC.

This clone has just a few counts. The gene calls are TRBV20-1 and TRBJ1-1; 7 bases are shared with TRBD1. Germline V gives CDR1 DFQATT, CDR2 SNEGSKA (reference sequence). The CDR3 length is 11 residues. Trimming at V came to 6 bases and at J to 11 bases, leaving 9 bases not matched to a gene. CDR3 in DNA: TGCAGTGCCCCGACAGGGATGGTGGCTTTCTTT. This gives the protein CSAPTGMVAFF.

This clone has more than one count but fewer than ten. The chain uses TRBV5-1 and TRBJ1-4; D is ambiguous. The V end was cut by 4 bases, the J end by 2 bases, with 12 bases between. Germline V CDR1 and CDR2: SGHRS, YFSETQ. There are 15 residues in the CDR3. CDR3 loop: CASSPTGPTNEKLFF. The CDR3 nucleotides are TGCGCCAGCAGCCCTACCGGTCCTACTAATGAAAAACTGTTTTTT.

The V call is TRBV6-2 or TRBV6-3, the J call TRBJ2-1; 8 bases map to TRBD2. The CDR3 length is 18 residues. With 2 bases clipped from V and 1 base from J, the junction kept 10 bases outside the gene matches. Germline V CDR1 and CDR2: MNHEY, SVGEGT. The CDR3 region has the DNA TGTGCCAGCAGTTACCCTAGCCTCGGGAGGGGGTCCTACAATGAGCAGTTCTTC. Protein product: CASSYPSLGRGSYNEQFF.

This CDR3 reads CASRPSTGGRNQPQHF. DNA for the CDR3: TGTGCCAGCAGACCATCGACAGGGGGACGCAATCAGCCCCAGCATTTT. The rearrangement joins TRBV28 to TRBJ1-5; 9 bases are shared with TRBD1. Unmatched junction bases numbered 8, after V lost 6 bases and J lost 2 bases. Germline assignment: CDR1 MDHEN and CDR2 SYDVKM. The CDR3 is 16 amino acids.

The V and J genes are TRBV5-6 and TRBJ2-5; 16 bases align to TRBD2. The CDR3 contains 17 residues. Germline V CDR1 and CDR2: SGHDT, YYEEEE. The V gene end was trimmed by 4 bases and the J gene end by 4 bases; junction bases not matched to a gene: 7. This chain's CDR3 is CASSRGTSGGARETQYF. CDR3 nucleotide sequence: TGTGCCAGCAGCCGCGGGACTAGCGGGGGGGCACGAGAGACCCAGTACTTC.

The CDR3 is CASSSRQGAYETQYF. CDR3 DNA: TGTGCCAGCTCATCCAGACAGGGGGCGTATGAGACCCAGTACTTC. V gene TRBV18 combines with J gene TRBJ2-5; 10 bases line up with TRBD1. J lost 5 bases, V lost 5 bases, and 8 bases had no gene match. The length of the CDR3 is 15 residues. CDR1 is KGHSH and CDR2 is LQKENI in the germline V gene.

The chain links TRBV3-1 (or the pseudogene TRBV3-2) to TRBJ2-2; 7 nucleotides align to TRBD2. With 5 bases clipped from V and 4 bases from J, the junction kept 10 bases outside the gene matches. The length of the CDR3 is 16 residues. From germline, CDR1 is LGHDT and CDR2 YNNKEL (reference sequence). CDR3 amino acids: CASSAIEGRGTGELFF. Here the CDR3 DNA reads TGTGCCAGCAGCGCAATAGAAGGGAGGGGCACCGGGGAGCTGTTTTTT.

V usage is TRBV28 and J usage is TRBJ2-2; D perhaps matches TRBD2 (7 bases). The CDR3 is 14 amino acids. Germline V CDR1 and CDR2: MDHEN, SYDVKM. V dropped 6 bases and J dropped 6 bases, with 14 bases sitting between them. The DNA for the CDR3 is TGTGCCAGCAGGAGGGGGGGTGACCCCGGGGAGCTGTTTTTT. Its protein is CASRRGGDPGELFF.

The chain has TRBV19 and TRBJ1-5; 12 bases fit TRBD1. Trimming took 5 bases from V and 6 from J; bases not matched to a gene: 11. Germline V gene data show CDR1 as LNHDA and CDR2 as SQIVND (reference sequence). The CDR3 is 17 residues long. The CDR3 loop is CASSATRGTGGSQPQHF. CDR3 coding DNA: TGTGCCAGTAGTGCAACCCGCGGGACAGGGGGCAGTCAGCCCCAGCATTTT.

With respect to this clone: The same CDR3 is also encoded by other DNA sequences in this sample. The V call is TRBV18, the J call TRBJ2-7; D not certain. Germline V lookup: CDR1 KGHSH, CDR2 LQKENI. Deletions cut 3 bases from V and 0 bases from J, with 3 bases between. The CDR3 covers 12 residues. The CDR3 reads CASSPSSYEQYF. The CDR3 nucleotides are TGTGCCAGCTCACCCTCCTCCTACGAGCAGTACTTC.